This T cell receptor beta chain is from a study of blood T cell repertoires in COVID-19. Study details: From the United States, Italy and Spain came samples of acute and convalescent COVID-19.

As processed by the authors: Amplification from reference gene primers served as the basis for estimated nucleated cell counts. TCRdb's copy holds only in-frame clones and misses some; the assay was immunoSEQ multiplex PCR. V and J calls plus clone size are reproduced from that table; the DNA served to infer D and trimming. The table records fewer than 300,000 clones, less than 85% of them present only once. Those enrolled in Seattle joined during active infection and were followed longitudinally afterward. CDR1 SGHTS and CDR2 YDEGEE come from the germline V gene. V lost 0 bases and J 1 base, leaving 11 bases between the germline ends. The CDR3 loop spans 15 amino acids.

V gene TRBV5-8 combines with J gene TRBJ2-7; maybe TRBD1 (6 bases). The clonotype originates from a human donor with COVID-19, enrolled during active disease. The donor label of this sample is uncertain. Source material: peripheral blood. The CDR3 DNA follows: TGTGCCAGCAGCTTGGAGGGGACATCGTCCTACGAGCAGTACTTC. Protein product: CASSLEGTSSYEQYF.